One and the same sample provided the 30 T cell receptor beta chains below, sequenced in a study of blood T cell repertoires in COVID-19. Here immunoSEQ multiplex PCR was the method, and the copy in TCRdb shows in-frame clones only, minus some. The sample records 150,000 to 200,000 clones, over 80% being singletons. The sequenced sample was PBMCs or T cells enriched from blood (not recorded which). All receptors derive from a woman aged 55-69 years who had recovered from COVID-19.

This chain uses TRBV5-6 with TRBJ1-1; the D gene is possibly TRBD1 (6 bases). Germline V gene data show CDR1 as SGHDT and CDR2 as YYEEEE. The length of the CDR3 is 18 residues. The ends were cut back, 4 bases at V and 2 bases at J, with 24 bases in the middle. The CDR3, as DNA: TGTGCCAGCAGCCTTTTATTAGATACAGGGCCCTTAAACACTGAAGCTTTCTTT. Encoded protein: CASSLLLDTGPLNTEAFF.

CDR3 sequence: CASSSNNEQFF. The CDR3 DNA reads TGTGCCAGCAGTTCCAACAATGAGCAGTTCTTC. The rearrangement joins TRBV6-5 to TRBJ2-1, with unresolved D. Germline lookup yields CDR1 MNHEY and CDR2 SVGAGI. The CDR3 runs 11 residues. The V and J ends lost 4 bases and 5 bases respectively, with 3 bases between them.

V gene TRBV27 combines with J gene TRBJ2-1; maybe TRBD2 (5 bases). With 6 bases removed from V and 10 bases from J, the gap between germline ends came to 28 bases. Germline-derived CDR1 and CDR2 are MNHEY and SMNVEV (reference sequence). This CDR3 region has 17 residues. In DNA, the CDR3 is TGTGCCAGCAGGTCCCGGGCCCTGGACCGGACTGGCGGGGAGCAGTTCTTC. Translating gives CASRSRALDRTGGEQFF.

The chain links TRBV5-1 to TRBJ2-3; TRBD2 aligns across 7 bases. Germline CDR1 and CDR2: SGHRS and YFSETQ. The J segment lost 1 base and the V segment lost 4 bases, leaving 6 bases of the junction unmatched. The CDR3 is 15 amino acids. The CDR3 spells CASSQGGPRTDTQYF. The CDR3 bases are TGCGCCAGCAGCCAGGGAGGGCCACGCACAGATACGCAGTATTTT. Supplemented by reference TRBV5-1 and TRBJ2-3, the full variable domain reads KAGVTQTPRYLIKTRGQQVTLSCSPISGHRSVSWYQQTPGQGLQFLFEYFSETQRNKGNFPGRFSGRQFSNSRSEMNVSTLELGDSALYLCASSQGGPRTDTQYFGPGTRLTVL.

This clone occurred once. The chain employs TRBV9 and TRBJ2-7; tentatively, D is TRBD2 (6 bases). Per germline, CDR1 SGDLS and CDR2 YYNGEE. The CDR3 contains 15 residues. Deletions cut 2 bases from V and 5 bases from J, with 17 bases between. CDR3 DNA sequence: TGTGCCAGCAGCGTTTCGGAGGGGCTATTCCACGAGCAGTACTTC. Protein sequence: CASSVSEGLFHEQYF.

V is TRBV5-4 and J is TRBJ2-7; TRBD1 aligns across 9 bases. In germline, CDR1 is SGHNT, CDR2 YYREEE (reference sequence). This CDR3 spans 16 amino acids. Trimming took 4 bases from V and 6 from J; bases not matched to a gene: 14. The CDR3 DNA follows: TGTGCCAGCAGCCCCAACATAGGACAGGGGACGGGCGAGCAGTACTTC. The encoded protein is CASSPNIGQGTGEQYF.

This chain uses TRBV3-1 (or the pseudogene TRBV3-2) with TRBJ1-2; D is undetermined. Between the trimmed V and J ends, which lost 1 base and 7 bases, there was a span of 4 bases. The CDR3 totals 11 residues. Germline assignment: CDR1 LGHDT and CDR2 YNNKEL (reference sequence). The CDR3 DNA sequence: TGTGCCAGCAGCCAAGCGTCTGGCTACACCTTC. Its protein is CASSQASGYTF.

J is TRBJ2-5 and V is TRBV3-1 (or the pseudogene TRBV3-2); the D is unclear. The germline V and J ends were trimmed by 4 bases and 1 base, with 10 bases remaining between them. Germline V gene lookup returns CDR1 LGHDT and CDR2 YNNKEL (reference sequence). This CDR3 is built from 14 residues. CDR3 sequence: CASSPGSTQETQYF. CDR3 bases: TGTGCCAGCAGCCCGGGTTCCACCCAAGAGACCCAGTACTTC.

The V call is TRBV5-1, the J call TRBJ1-4, with a possible D match to TRBD1 (6 bases). Deletions cut 0 bases from V and 9 bases from J, with 12 bases between. The CDR3 extends over 14 amino acids. CDR1 and CDR2 from the germline V gene are SGHRS and YFSETQ. Written as DNA, the CDR3 is TGCGCCAGCAGCTTGGATTCAGGGGCCCAAAAACTGTTTTTT. It specifies CASSLDSGAQKLFF.

The chain combines TRBV6-5 with TRBJ1-3; 7 positions match TRBD1. Germline V gene sequence: CDR1 MNHEY, CDR2 SVGAGI. The junction had 3 bases not matched to a gene; V was cut back by 0 bases and J by 1 base. The CDR3 has 16 residues. CDR3 in DNA: TGTGCCAGCAGTTACTCGAAACAGGGGTCTGGAAACACCATATATTTT. Translation gives CASSYSKQGSGNTIYF.

On this clone itself: The junction departs from germline at one end; a sequencing error may be responsible. J is TRBJ2-7 and V is TRBV28; TRBD2 aligns across 14 bases. CDR1 and CDR2 (germline): MDHEN, SYDVKM. The CDR3 totals 12 residues. The CDR3 region has the DNA TGTGCCAGCAGTTCCGGGACTAGCGGGAGAGGATTC. Encoded protein: CASSSGTSGRGF.

The chain combines TRBV28 with TRBJ1-1; 7 bases fit TRBD1. The germline gives CDR1 MDHEN, CDR2 SYDVKM. This CDR3 is 13 amino acids long. The V segment lost 8 bases and the J segment 3 bases; nucleotides outside the gene matches: 6. Here the CDR3 reads CASALTGDTEAFF. CDR3 sequence (DNA): TGTGCCAGCGCTCTAACAGGGGACACTGAAGCTTTCTTT.

CDR3 nucleotide sequence: TGCGCCAGCAGCCAGTTGGGACAGGGTTACTATGGCTACACCTTC. Its translation: CASSQLGQGYYGYTF. The rearrangement uses TRBV4-1 and TRBJ1-2, with 9 bases identical to TRBD1. Germline V CDR1 and CDR2: MGHRA, YSYEKL. CDR3 length: 15 residues. V was pared by 3 bases and J by 3 bases, with 5 bases of the junction left unmatched.

This clone was counted between two and nine times. This rearrangement joins TRBV15 to TRBJ2-1, with 12 bases identical to TRBD2. After removal of 8 bases from V and 8 bases from J, the junction contained 19 bases not matched to a gene. CDR1 LNHNV and CDR2 YYDKDF come from the germline V gene (reference sequence). The CDR3 consists of 18 residues. The CDR3 bases are TGTGCCACCCGACTAGCGGGAGCCCCCCAAAGAGCCGGGGATGAGCAGTTCTTC. This translates into CATRLAGAPQRAGDEQFF.

J is TRBJ2-1 and V is TRBV19, with TRBD2 matching 9 bases. From germline, CDR1 is LNHDA and CDR2 SQIVND (reference sequence). The V and J ends lost 4 bases and 6 bases, in that order; junction bases with no gene match: 7. This CDR3 is 15 amino acids long. The CDR3 spells CASSRSGTSPNEQFF. CDR3 sequence (DNA): TGTGCCAGTAGTAGGTCGGGGACTAGCCCCAATGAGCAGTTCTTC.

The V call is TRBV4-1, the J call TRBJ1-1, with TRBD1 identical over 8 bases. Trimming at V came to 0 bases and at J to 12 bases, leaving 6 bases not matched to a gene. The CDR3 covers 13 residues. The germline V gene encodes CDR1 MGHRA and CDR2 YSYEKL. Here the CDR3 reads CASSQDGGTGTFF. The DNA for the CDR3 is TGCGCCAGCAGCCAAGATGGAGGGACAGGAACTTTCTTT.

V is TRBV7-9 and J is TRBJ1-1; 8 nucleotides align to TRBD1. Per germline, CDR1 SEHNR and CDR2 FQNEAQ (reference sequence). V shed 4 bases, J shed 8 bases, and the junction held 12 bases outside the gene matches. The CDR3 has 15 amino acids. The CDR3 spells CASSSTKLQGAEAFF. The CDR3 coding sequence is TGTGCCAGCAGCTCCACGAAACTTCAGGGGGCGGAAGCTTTCTTT.

The V call is TRBV5-1, the J call TRBJ1-3; 7 nucleotides match TRBD1. Germline CDR1 SGHRS, CDR2 YFSETQ. V gave up 4 bases and J gave up 1 base; unmatched junction bases: 8. This CDR3 is built from 16 residues. For the CDR3, the DNA is TGCGCCAGCAGCGCGAGTACAGGGGCTTCTGGAAACACCATATATTTT. This sequence encodes CASSASTGASGNTIYF.

The chain recombines TRBV4-2 with TRBJ1-6; 7 bases are a match to TRBD1. The trim removed 2 bases at V and 7 bases at J, leaving 8 bases unmatched. The CDR3 length is 16 residues. CDR1 is LGHNA, CDR2 YNFKEQ, per germline. The CDR3 here is CASSQSSQGVNSPLHF. The CDR3 nucleotides are TGTGCCAGCAGCCAAAGTTCGCAGGGGGTAAATTCACCCCTCCACTTT.

J is TRBJ2-3 and V is TRBV18; 9 bases are shared with TRBD2. Trimming at V came to 3 bases and at J to 5 bases, leaving 9 bases not matched to a gene. CDR3 length equals 16 residues. CDR1 is KGHSH, CDR2 LQKENI, per germline. The CDR3, as DNA: TGTGCCAGCTCACCGTTGGGCGGGGGGGCCGGAGATACGCAGTATTTT. The encoded protein is CASSPLGGGAGDTQYF.

This clone was detected once. The J gene is TRBJ1-2, the V gene TRBV6-1; 8 nucleotides agree with TRBD1. The CDR3 is 16 residues long. Germline lookup yields CDR1 MNHNS and CDR2 SASEGT. Unmatched junction bases numbered 13, after V lost 4 bases and J lost 6 bases. In nucleotides, the CDR3 is TGTGCCAGCAGTGGATCCTTGGGACAGGCCTGGGATGGCTACACCTTC. Its translation is CASSGSLGQAWDGYTF.

The V and J genes are TRBV25-1 and TRBJ1-6; the match to TRBD1 covers 11 bases. The J segment lost 6 bases and the V segment lost 4 bases, leaving 8 bases of the junction unmatched. Germline V gives CDR1 MGHDK, CDR2 SYGVNS. The CDR3 is made up of 17 amino acids. The CDR3 is CASSAYRTGGGNSPLHF. The CDR3 nucleotides are TGTGCCAGCAGTGCTTACAGGACAGGGGGCGGTAATTCACCCCTCCACTTT.

J is TRBJ2-7 and V is TRBV2, with 9 bases identical to TRBD2. V trimming: 3 bases; J trimming: 7 bases; junction bases outside the gene matches: 13. Germline V gene lookup returns CDR1 SNHLY and CDR2 FYNNEI. The CDR3 contains 16 residues. The CDR3 sequence is CASSDPRRAGGLEQYF. DNA for the CDR3: TGTGCCAGCAGTGATCCCCGGAGGGCGGGGGGGCTTGAGCAGTACTTC.

This clone was seen a few times. This chain joins TRBV5-5 and TRBJ2-3; 7 bases agree with TRBD1. CDR3 length equals 17 residues. Per germline, CDR1 SGHKS and CDR2 YYEKEE (reference sequence). With 0 bases clipped from V and 2 bases from J, the junction kept 9 bases outside the gene matches. The CDR3 DNA sequence: TGTGCCAGCAGCTTGGGGCCCCGACAGGGAGACACAGATACGCAGTATTTT. Translating gives CASSLGPRQGDTDTQYF.

The V call is TRBV4-1, the J call TRBJ1-2; tentative D call: TRBD1 (6 bases). V was shortened by 1 base and J by 4 bases, with 19 bases between the two germline ends. The germline CDR1 and CDR2 sequences are MGHRA and YSYEKL. The CDR3 has 17 residues. The CDR3 region is CASSQVDMGIQGYGYTF. CDR3 bases: TGCGCCAGCAGCCAAGTCGATATGGGGATACAGGGCTATGGCTACACCTTC.

V and J are TRBV3-1 (or the pseudogene TRBV3-2) and TRBJ1-2; no clear D. The V gene's germline CDR1 is LGHDT and CDR2 YNNKEL (reference sequence). The V end was cut by 2 bases, the J end by 7 bases, with 8 bases between. The length of the CDR3 is 12 residues. CDR3 in DNA: TGTGCCAGCAGCCAAAACGGTGGTGGCTACACCTTC. Its translation is CASSQNGGGYTF.

This clone was recorded a few times. The chain couples TRBV5-6 to TRBJ1-2, with 11 bases aligning to TRBD1. The CDR3 totals 15 residues. From germline, CDR1 is SGHDT and CDR2 YYEEEE. The J segment lost 7 bases and the V segment lost 0 bases, leaving 5 bases of the junction unmatched. This chain's CDR3 is CASSLAGTGGIGYTF. The CDR3 nucleotides are TGTGCCAGCAGCTTGGCCGGGACAGGGGGAATTGGCTACACCTTC.

This clone was seen only a few times. The chain carries TRBV7-3 and TRBJ2-7, with TRBD1 matching over 8 bases. Germline V CDR1 and CDR2: SGHTA, FQGTGA. The CDR3 extends over 17 amino acids. V shed 3 bases, J shed 1 base, and the junction held 11 bases outside the gene matches. The CDR3 bases are TGTGCCAGCAGCTTCATAATGGGACAGGCGAATTCCTACGAGCAGTACTTC. This codes for CASSFIMGQANSYEQYF.

This chain connects TRBV19 to TRBJ1-1, with TRBD1 matching 7 bases. CDR1 and CDR2 from the germline V gene are LNHDA and SQIVND (reference sequence). Losses at the gene ends were 7 bases for V and 0 bases for J; bases not matched to a gene: 5. This CDR3 has 14 amino acids. The CDR3 here is CASIQGGMNTEAFF. As DNA, the CDR3 is TGTGCCAGTATCCAGGGGGGCATGAACACTGAAGCTTTCTTT.

The chain couples TRBV4-2 to TRBJ2-3; 12 bases match TRBD2. CDR3 size: 16 residues. CDR1 is LGHNA and CDR2 is YNFKEQ in the germline V gene. Germline trimming cut 1 base from V and 5 bases from J; bases unmatched to any gene: 4. CDR3 protein: CASSQASGGAIDTQYF. The CDR3 DNA follows: TGTGCCAGCAGCCAAGCTAGCGGGGGGGCCATAGATACGCAGTATTTT.